The T cell receptor (beta chain) described here comes from a study of control samples from healthy donors and cancer patients. The protocol was immunoSEQ multiplex PCR, while the TCRdb copy is restricted to in-frame clones and leaves out a portion. The top ten clones hold approximately 7% of a sample with about 110,000 clones, approximately 82% of them seen once. The sample holds a few counts of this clone. This CDR3 spans 14 amino acids. Trimming at V came to 7 bases and at J to 8 bases, leaving 11 bases not matched to a gene. Germline assignment: CDR1 SQVTM and CDR2 ANQGSEA. The sample taken for sequencing was blood. The TCR sequence derives from a young man in good health. This chain links TRBV29-1 with TRBJ2-1; 10 nucleotides align to TRBD2. CDR3 DNA sequence: TGCAGCGACCTGACTAGCGGGCTTGGGGATGAGCAGTTCTTC. Translating it yields CSDLTSGLGDEQFF.